This record concerns one TCR beta chain sequence. Its antigen target is currently unknown. Base qualities are not provided; no much larger clone lies one nucleotide away. Looking up the germline V gene yields CDR1 SGDLS and CDR2 YYNGEE. V is clipped by 3 bases and J by 0 bases, and the sequence between their germline boundaries is 16 bases long. The CDR3 has 17 amino acids, counting the end cysteine and phenylalanine. Just the 51-base CDR3 DNA is kept, in frame starting at base 1. This specimen's time point label, per the study, means: pre-treatment sample, taken before nivolumab and TIL therapy. Adults with stage 4 NSCLC were enrolled from late 2017 to January 2020 in a dual-center phase I trial. Samples were obtained from a single-arm, open-label phase I trial in which tumor-infiltrating lymphocyte therapy with nivolumab was evaluated in advanced non-small cell lung cancer. Blood mononuclear cells from EDTA tubes were isolated by Ficoll gradient, snap-frozen as pellets, and DNA was extracted with a Qiagen mini-prep kit.

The record originates from a study of TIL therapy for anti-PD-1-resistant metastatic lung cancer (dated by TCRdb to the early 2020s). About the full investigation: Tumors were collected before any PD-1/PD-L1 blockade, after which patients were given nivolumab, and patients who progressed were given lymphodepletion, an infusion of expanded TIL and IL-2. Clonotypes were tracked across tumor, expanded TIL product and serial blood samples by T cell receptor beta sequencing of tumor and peripheral blood. The cohort was composed predominantly of lung adenocarcinoma, with a handful of EGFR-mutant and two ALK-rearranged tumors included, and half of patients were identified as current or former smokers. Across the cohort, whole-exome sequencing showed a median non-synonymous tumor mutation burden of about 1.6 mutations per megabase. Enrolled patients had a median age of about 50 years (range roughly 38-75) and a median tumor PD-L1 proportion score of around 6%.

The immunoSEQ v3 hsTCRB kit was used to amplify TCR beta CDR3 regions from genomic DNA through bias-controlled multiplex PCR. TCR libraries were sequenced on an Illumina NextSeq 500 to 1.5 million to 2 million read pairs for survey level or 5-6 million for deep level. The paper's data handling went like this. V, D and J genes were assigned, non-productive sequences were removed, and clonality was reported by immunoSEQ Analyzer software. To compare repertoires between infused TIL and blood, productive Simpson clonality was used along with the Morisita overlap index of productive TRB rearrangements. Absolute clonotype counts in blood were estimated as lymphocyte count times CD3+ fraction times the clone's productive frequency. As stored in TCRdb, this immuneACCESS dataset retains in-frame rearrangements with V and J assigned. A fraction of the clones does not appear; measured against another copy, unresolved V genes explain less than half of the discrepancy, and the remainder lacks a known reason. V and J calls and clone size are copied from that table; D and trimming were computed from the DNA. The sample has about 60,000 clones on record, roughly 87% of them singletons. The ten largest clones take up 2.5% to 3% of the sample.

Results and caveats for the whole study, not just this receptor: The study protocol defined all tumor marker inferences as exploratory. Because the cohort was highly selected, with more treatment-naive, never-smoker and oncogene-addicted patients than is typical, generalizability is limited. The baseline peripheral repertoire was partially replaced by infused TIL clonotypes, which then decayed over months, and persistence showed no apparent association with response.

The clonotype was recovered from a person between 30 and 80 years old with non-small cell lung cancer. Sequenced here: blood, sampled at baseline. Rearrangement joined TRBV9 to TRBJ2-1, with no confidently assigned D gene. The CDR3 region: CASSAPLELSSYNEQFF. The sequenced DNA: TGTGCCAGCAGCGCGCCTTTGGAACTTAGCTCCTACAATGAGCAGTTCTTC.